This is a list of T cell receptor beta chains from one sample in a study of blood T cell repertoires in COVID-19. Assay used: immunoSEQ multiplex PCR; TCRdb lists only in-frame clones, some missing. The sample yields around 37,000 clones, 87% seen once. The sequenced sample was peripheral blood. The receptors were gathered from a man aged 55 to 70 with acute or convalescent COVID-19. CDR3s include the opening cysteine and the closing phenylalanine or tryptophan. A D gene is named only where the DNA matches it firmly. Size is omitted from some rows. Given values are once, few, many or a class for expanded clones.

V gene	J gene	D gene	clone size	CDR3 DNA	CDR3 protein
TRBV5-1	TRBJ2-1	NA	NA	TGCGCCAGCAGCTTGGGGGTCGGGAGTTGGAATGAGCAGTTCTTC	CASSLGVGSWNEQFF
TRBV9	TRBJ2-3	TRBD1	NA	TGTGCCAGCAGCGTTACCACAGGGGTGGGCACAGATACGCAGTATTTT	CASSVTTGVGTDTQYF
TRBV7-9	TRBJ1-1	NA	NA	TGTGCCAGCAGCCGCCTCGGGTTGGGCACTGAAGCTTTCTTT	CASSRLGLGTEAFF
TRBV10-2	TRBJ2-1	TRBD2	NA	TGCGCCAGCACCGAGACTAGCGGGAGTTATGAGCAGTTCTTC	CASTETSGSYEQFF
TRBV24-1	TRBJ2-2	TRBD1	NA	TGTGCCACCAGTGATTTCGGACAGGGGAACACCGGGGAGCTGTTTTTT	CATSDFGQGNTGELFF
TRBV6-5	TRBJ1-2	TRBD1	once	TGTGCCACCTACATGTCCGGGACAGGGATCGGCTACACCTTC	CATYMSGTGIGYTF
TRBV5-6	TRBJ2-1	TRBD2	once	TGTGCCAGCAGCTTGGCGACTAGCGGGCACAATGAGCAGTTCTTC	CASSLATSGHNEQFF
TRBV7-9	TRBJ1-2	NA	NA	TGTGCCAGCAGCTTAGACATTCTTAGCCCCGGCTACACCTTC	CASSLDILSPGYTF
TRBV6-5	TRBJ1-1	TRBD1	NA	TGTGCCAGCAGACGACAGGGATACACTGAAGCTTTCTTT	CASRRQGYTEAFF
TRBV5-5	TRBJ2-5	NA	NA	TGTGCCAGCGGGAGATGGGACCAAGAGACCCAGTACTTC	CASGRWDQETQYF
TRBV6-5	TRBJ2-3	TRBD2	NA	TGTGCCAGCAGTCCAGTAGCGGGAGCAACAGATACGCAGTATTTT	CASSPVAGATDTQYF
TRBV7-8	TRBJ2-3	TRBD2	NA	TGTGCCAGCAGCCCCACTAGCGGGACCACAGATACGCAGTATTTT	CASSPTSGTTDTQYF
TRBV5-6	TRBJ2-1	NA	few	TGTGCCAGCAGCTTGAAACGGTTGCGCTCCTACAATGAGCAGTTCTTC	CASSLKRLRSYNEQFF
TRBV13	TRBJ2-3	TRBD2	NA	TGTGCCAGCACCCTAGCGGGAGGTTCCACAGATACGCAGTATTTT	CASTLAGGSTDTQYF
TRBV5-1	TRBJ2-6	TRBD2	NA	TGCGCCAGCAGCTGGGACGTCCGGACTAGCGGGATCTCTGGGGCCAACGTCCTGACTTTC	CASSWDVRTSGISGANVLTF
TRBV10-3	TRBJ2-2	NA	once	TGTGCCATCAGTGAGTCGGTGGGAGGCTCAGGCCCCGGGGAGCTGTTTTTT	CAISESVGGSGPGELFF
TRBV11-3	TRBJ1-1	NA	NA	TGTGCCAGCAGCGGTGCGGGGGAGACTGAAGCTTTCTTT	CASSGAGETEAFF
TRBV19	TRBJ2-3	TRBD2	NA	TGTGCCAGTAGCCCCCAGAGGCGGGAGGGAAGAGATACGCAGTATTTT	CASSPQRREGRDTQYF
TRBV6-2/TRBV6-3	TRBJ2-5	TRBD2	NA	TGTGCCAGCAGTCCACTAGCGGGAGGCCGAAAAGAGACCCAGTACTTC	CASSPLAGGRKETQYF
TRBV3-1/TRBV3-2	TRBJ2-3	TRBD2	once	TGTGCCAGCAGCCAAGCTAGCGGAACTTTCGCAGATACGCAGTATTTT	CASSQASGTFADTQYF
TRBV6-6	TRBJ2-7	NA	NA	TGTGCCAGCAGTTACGGGCAGGTGGAGTACTTC	CASSYGQVEYF
TRBV4-1	TRBJ1-4	NA	NA	TGCGCCAGCAGCCCTGACAGCGAAAATGAAAAACTGTTTTTT	CASSPDSENEKLFF
TRBV19	TRBJ1-4	NA	NA	TGTGCCAGTAGATGGGGGGTTTCAACTAATGAAAAACTGTTTTTT	CASRWGVSTNEKLFF
TRBV28	TRBJ2-2	NA	NA	TGTGCCAGCAGTTTTCGGTCCGGGGAGCTGTTTTTT	CASSFRSGELFF
TRBV12-3/TRBV12-4	TRBJ1-1	NA	once	TGTGCCAGCAGTTTAGTCGGAGACACTGAAGCTTTCTTT	CASSLVGDTEAFF
TRBV29-1	TRBJ2-7	TRBD2	NA	TGCAGCGTTCTCGGGGACTACTACGAGCAGTACTTC	CSVLGDYYEQYF
TRBV20-1	TRBJ1-2	NA	NA	TGCAGTGCTAGCAATCGGGGAGGCTACACCTTC	CSASNRGGYTF
TRBV4-3	TRBJ1-1	NA	NA	TGCGCCAGCAGCCAAGATTCTGGCCTTTTCACTGAAGCTTTCTTT	CASSQDSGLFTEAFF
TRBV14	TRBJ2-7	NA	NA	TGTGCCAGCAGCCAAATATCCTACGAGCAGTACTTC	CASSQISYEQYF
TRBV6-5	TRBJ2-7	NA	NA	TGTGCCAGCAGTTACTGGAGTTCCCAATACGAGCAGTACTTC	CASSYWSSQYEQYF